This T cell receptor (beta chain) was obtained from a study of T cells in Graves' hyperthyroidism and ophthalmopathy. General study points: A 13 V-J model separated ophthalmopathy from stable hyperthyroidism. Ophthalmopathy, which appeared later, was predicted by the model a median 6.5 months before onset.

Between the trimmed V and J ends, which lost 2 bases and 5 bases, there was a span of 10 bases. Germline CDR1 and CDR2: SNHLY and FYNNEI. The CDR3 spans 15 residues. Researchers barred patients who had uncontrolled infection, other autoimmune disease, pregnancy or lactation. This clonotype occurred many times. What it binds is not known. Amplification targeted TCR beta CDR3 regions from RNA transcripts. The HTBI primer set was used in a first-round RT-PCR of the TCR CDR3. Each CDR3 protein is one row after TCRdb ran MiXCR on the multiplex PCR reads. The sample carries 500,000 to 800,000 distinct CDR3 sequences, nearly 45% recorded once.

This TCR came from an adult man with Graves' disease, either hyperthyroidism or ophthalmopathy (not recorded which). Input material: peripheral blood or thyroid tissue (not recorded which). V and J are TRBV2 and TRBJ1-6; weak D call: TRBD1 (6 bases). The CDR3 loop reads CASSELDRDNSPLHF. DNA of the CDR3: TGTGCCAGCAGTGAATTGGACAGAGATAATTCACCCCTCCACTTT.